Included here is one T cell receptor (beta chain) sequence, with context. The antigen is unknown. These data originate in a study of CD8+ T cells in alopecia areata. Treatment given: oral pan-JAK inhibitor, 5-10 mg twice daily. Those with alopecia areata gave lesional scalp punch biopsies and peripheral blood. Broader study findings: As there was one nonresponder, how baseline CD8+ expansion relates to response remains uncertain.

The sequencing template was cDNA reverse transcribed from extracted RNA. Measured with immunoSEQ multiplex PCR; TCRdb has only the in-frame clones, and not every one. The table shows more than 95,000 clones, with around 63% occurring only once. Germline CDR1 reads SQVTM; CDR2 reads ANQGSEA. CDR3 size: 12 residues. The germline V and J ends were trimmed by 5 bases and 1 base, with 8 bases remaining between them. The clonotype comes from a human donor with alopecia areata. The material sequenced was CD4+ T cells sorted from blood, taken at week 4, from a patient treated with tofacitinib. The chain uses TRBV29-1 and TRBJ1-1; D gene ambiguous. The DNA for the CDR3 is TGCAGCGTTCGAGGACCGAACACTGAAGCTTTCTTT. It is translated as CSVRGPNTEAFF.